Reported below is one T cell receptor beta chain. The assay was immunoSEQ multiplex PCR, and TCRdb's table has in-frame clones only and misses some. The table lists 360,000 or so clones, over 85% of them singletons, with under 5% in the top ten. Patients from Seattle were sampled longitudinally, starting during active infection. These data belong to a study of blood T cell repertoires in COVID-19. At the level of the study: T cells, B-cell-depleted T cells, or PBMCs supplied cDNA or gDNA.

The CDR3 is made up of 16 amino acids. The sequence came from a woman aged 55-69 years with COVID-19, enrolled during active disease. The sequencing sample was made of peripheral blood. The chain combines TRBV12-1 with TRBJ1-2; the D call TRBD1 from the table was never checked on the DNA. TRBV12-1 is shown as a pseudogene. This CDR3 reads CASSLGVNRECYGYTF. The CDR3 region has the DNA TGTGCCAGCAGCTTGGGGGTTAACAGGGAGTGCTATGGCTACACCTTC.